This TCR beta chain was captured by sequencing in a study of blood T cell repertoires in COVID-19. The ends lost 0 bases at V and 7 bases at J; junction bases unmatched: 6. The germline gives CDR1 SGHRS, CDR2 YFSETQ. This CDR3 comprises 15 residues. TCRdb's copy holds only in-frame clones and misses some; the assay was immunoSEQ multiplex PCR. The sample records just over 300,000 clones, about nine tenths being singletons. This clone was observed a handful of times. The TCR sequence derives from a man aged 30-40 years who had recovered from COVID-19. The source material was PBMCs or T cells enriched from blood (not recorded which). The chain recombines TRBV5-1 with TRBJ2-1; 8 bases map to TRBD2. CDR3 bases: TGCGCCAGCAGCTTGGCGGCGGGAGGAGTTAATGAGCAGTTCTTC. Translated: CASSLAAGGVNEQFF.